Following are 29 T cell receptor beta chains from one sample sequenced in a study of T cell repertoires and Cas9 in healthy adults. Clones were read by immunoSEQ multiplex PCR, and TCRdb kept only the in-frame ones, dropping some. Here the sample spans 20,000 to 25,000 clones, roughly 92% being singletons. Material for sequencing was CD4+ effector T cells (CD127+, CD25-, CD137-, CD154-) from PBMCs; culture status not recorded. The source is a human donor in good health.

This clone has only a few counts. The chain carries TRBV20-1 and TRBJ2-1; TRBD1 matches 9 bases. This CDR3 region has 11 residues. Trimming cost V 6 bases and J 15 bases; bases outside gene matches: 9. Germline CDR1 reads DFQATT; CDR2 reads SNEGSKA (reference sequence). DNA of the CDR3: TGCAGTGCCAGATCCGGGACAGGGCCGTTCTTC. Translating gives CSARSGTGPFF.

This chain links TRBV9 with TRBJ2-2; D may be TRBD1 or TRBD2 (5 bases each). Germline CDR1 is SGDLS and CDR2 is YYNGEE. CDR3 size: 16 residues. Trimming stripped 4 bases from V and 6 bases from J, with 19 bases between. The CDR3 is CASSLGDPLSPGELFF. CDR3 sequence (DNA): TGTGCCAGCAGCCTGGGGGACCCCCTATCTCCCGGGGAGCTGTTTTTT. Full variable domain (outside the CDR3, taken from reference TRBV9 and TRBJ2-2): DSGVTQTPKHLITATGQRVTLRCSPRSGDLSVYWYQQSLDQGLQFLIQYYNGEERAKGNILERFSAQQFPDLHSELNLSSLELGDSALYFCASSLGDPLSPGELFFGEGSRLTVL.

The chain has TRBV19 and TRBJ1-2; D remains ambiguous. Germline V CDR1 and CDR2: LNHDA, SQIVND (reference sequence). Trimming removed 4 bases at V and 6 bases at J, with 15 bases between. There are 14 residues in the CDR3. As DNA, the CDR3 is TGTGCCAGTAGTACCGCCCGGCGTCAAGATGGCTACACCTTC. Amino acids: CASSTARRQDGYTF. Full variable domain (rest looked up from reference TRBV19 and TRBJ1-2): DGGITQSPKYLFRKEGQNVTLSCEQNLNHDAMYWYRQDPGQGLRLIYYSQIVNDFQKGDIAEGYSVSREKKESFPLTVTSAQKNPTAFYLCASSTARRQDGYTFGSGTRLTVV.

A note on this clone: At the DNA level, this CDR3 is encoded by other sequences in the same sample as well. CDR3: CASSVGDRSNQPQHF. CDR3 sequence (DNA): TGTGCCAGCAGCGTAGGGGACAGGAGCAATCAGCCCCAGCATTTT. The V call is TRBV9, the J call TRBJ1-5; 8 bases fit TRBD1. The J segment lost 1 base and the V segment lost 0 bases, leaving 0 bases of the junction unmatched. The germline CDR1 and CDR2 sequences are SGDLS and YYNGEE. The CDR3 totals 15 residues.

This chain joins TRBV27 and TRBJ2-7, with D perhaps matching TRBD1 (6 bases). V was clipped by 5 bases and J by 4 bases, with 21 bases between them. Germline V gene lookup returns CDR1 MNHEY and CDR2 SMNVEV (reference sequence). This CDR3 has 16 residues. The CDR3 DNA sequence: TGTGCCAGCAGTGCTTATACAGGGTCCAGGAGGTACGAGCAGTACTTC. Translation gives CASSAYTGSRRYEQYF.

This chain links TRBV12-5 with TRBJ2-2, with TRBD1 matching over 9 bases. The CDR3 loop spans 14 amino acids. The ends lost 6 bases at V and 6 bases at J; junction bases unmatched: 5. Germline V CDR1 and CDR2: LGHNT, FRNRAP. For the CDR3, the DNA is TGTGCTAGTGGGCGGGACAGGGCGGCCGGGGAGCTGTTTTTT. Amino acid sequence: CASGRDRAAGELFF. Variable domain in full (rest from reference TRBV12-5 and TRBJ2-2): DARVTQTPRHKVTEMGQEVTMRCQPILGHNTVFWYRQTMMQGLELLAYFRNRAPLDDSGMPKDRFSAEMPDATLATLKIQPSEPRDSAVYFCASGRDRAAGELFFGEGSRLTVL.

The chain joins TRBV7-3 to TRBJ2-5, with unresolved D. V lost 4 bases and J lost 5, with 11 bases in between. Per the germline V gene, CDR1 is SGHTA and CDR2 is FQGTGA. The CDR3 contains 13 residues. In DNA, the CDR3 is TGTGCCAGCAGCTCCATCCATGGGGAGACCCAGTACTTC. Translating it yields CASSSIHGETQYF. The full variable domain, in which reference TRBV7-3 and TRBJ2-5 provide the parts outside the CDR3, is GAGVSQTPSNKVTEKGKYVELRCDPISGHTALYWYRQSLGQGPEFLIYFQGTGAADDSGLPNDRFFAVRPEGSVSTLKIQRTERGDSAVYLCASSSIHGETQYFGPGTRLLVL.

The chain links TRBV27 to TRBJ2-1; TRBD2 aligns across 12 bases. Germline V lookup: CDR1 MNHEY, CDR2 SMNVEV (reference sequence). Losses at the gene ends were 4 bases for V and 7 bases for J; bases not matched to a gene: 11. This CDR3 has 17 residues. The CDR3: CASSSPRTSGDVNEQFF. The CDR3 DNA reads TGTGCCAGCAGTTCCCCCAGGACTAGCGGGGATGTGAATGAGCAGTTCTTC.

The chain is built from TRBV11-2 and TRBJ2-2; 8 positions match TRBD1. V lost 1 base and J lost 9; bases outside the gene matches: 7. The CDR3 loop spans 15 amino acids. Germline CDR1 SGHAT, CDR2 FQNNGV. This chain's CDR3 is CASSLAGQAGRELFF. The CDR3 region has the DNA TGTGCCAGCAGCTTAGCGGGACAGGCGGGCAGGGAGCTGTTTTTT.

This rearrangement joins TRBV5-1 to TRBJ1-1, with D possibly being TRBD1 (6 bases). The CDR3 extends over 13 amino acids. Germline V lookup: CDR1 SGHRS, CDR2 YFSETQ. V was cut by 3 bases and J by 6 bases, with 12 bases left in between. Here the CDR3 reads CASSSDRQAEAFF. For the CDR3, the DNA is TGCGCCAGCAGCTCAGACAGGCAGGCTGAAGCTTTCTTT.

The chain has TRBV6-6 and TRBJ2-5, with D unresolved. The germline V and J ends were trimmed by 6 bases and 2 bases, with 13 bases remaining between them. This CDR3 contains 14 residues. Looked up from germline, CDR1 is MNHNY and CDR2 is SVGAGI (reference sequence). CDR3 sequence (DNA): TGTGCCAGCAGCTCAACCAGAGATCAAGAGACCCAGTACTTC. Residues: CASSSTRDQETQYF.

The gene calls are TRBV29-1 and TRBJ1-1; D unresolved. V was shortened by 4 bases and J by 1 base, with 13 bases between the two germline ends. This CDR3 spans 14 amino acids. From germline, CDR1 is SQVTM and CDR2 ANQGSEA. This chain's CDR3 is CSVGTPGENTEAFF. CDR3 nucleotides: TGCAGCGTTGGGACCCCGGGAGAGAACACTGAAGCTTTCTTT.

Points on this clone: Germline and junction disagree at one end, which may indicate a read error. This chain joins TRBV27 and TRBJ1-1; a possible D gene is TRBD1 (5 bases). This CDR3 comprises 14 residues. From germline, CDR1 is MNHEY and CDR2 SMNVEV (reference sequence). The CDR3 is CACSSRRQGPEAFF. In nucleotides, the CDR3 is TGTGCCTGCAGTTCGAGACGGCAGGGTCCTGAAGCTTTCTTT.

The chain couples TRBV5-1 to TRBJ1-2; weak D call: TRBD1 (5 bases). Between the trimmed V and J ends, which lost 6 bases and 6 bases, there was a span of 21 bases. In germline, CDR1 is SGHRS, CDR2 YFSETQ. The CDR3 covers 15 residues. The CDR3 here is CASTDIRQGVNGYTF. The CDR3 DNA is TGCGCCAGCACCGACATTCGGCAGGGTGTGAATGGCTACACCTTC.

The chain joins TRBV9 to TRBJ2-3, with 12 bases aligning to TRBD1. Germline-derived CDR1 and CDR2 are SGDLS and YYNGEE. The CDR3 consists of 16 residues. Trimming cost V 4 bases and J 6 bases; bases outside gene matches: 9. The CDR3 DNA sequence: TGTGCCAGCAGCCCGCCGGGACAGGGGGCGAGGGATACGCAGTATTTT. It yields the protein CASSPPGQGARDTQYF. Complete variable domain (other parts from reference TRBV9 and TRBJ2-3): DSGVTQTPKHLITATGQRVTLRCSPRSGDLSVYWYQQSLDQGLQFLIQYYNGEERAKGNILERFSAQQFPDLHSELNLSSLELGDSALYFCASSPPGQGARDTQYFGPGTRLTVL.

The chain has TRBV5-1 and TRBJ1-1; weak D call: TRBD1 (5 bases). Trimming left V 5 bases short and J 4 bases short, with 12 bases between. There are 13 residues in the CDR3. Germline V gene lookup returns CDR1 SGHRS and CDR2 YFSETQ. CDR3 sequence (DNA): TGCGCCAGCAGGGGAGTGGGGGTCACTGAAGCTTTCTTT. Translated, it gives CASRGVGVTEAFF.

The J gene is TRBJ2-3, the V gene TRBV5-4, with D uncertain. Germline loops: CDR1 SGHNT, CDR2 YYREEE (reference sequence). Trimming took off 0 bases at V and 3 bases at J, with 5 bases between the two ends. The CDR3 consists of 13 residues. The CDR3 here is CASSLAGTDTQYF. The CDR3 coding sequence is TGTGCCAGCAGCTTGGCAGGAACAGATACGCAGTATTTT.

The rearrangement joins TRBV5-6 to TRBJ1-2; the match to TRBD1 covers 8 bases. CDR3 length: 14 residues. J gave up 3 bases and V 3 bases, and 4 bases lay outside the gene matches. CDR1 and CDR2 (germline): SGHDT, YYEEEE. The CDR3 reads CASSSPTGDYGYTF. The CDR3 nucleotides read TGTGCCAGCAGCTCACCGACAGGGGACTATGGCTACACCTTC.

The chain carries TRBV11-3 and TRBJ1-6; 9 nucleotides agree with TRBD1. In germline, CDR1 is SGHNT, CDR2 YENEEA. The J segment lost 9 bases and the V segment lost 4 bases, leaving 10 bases of the junction unmatched. The CDR3 runs to 16 residues. The CDR3 reads CASSSNRGQGTSPLHF. The CDR3 DNA reads TGTGCCAGCAGCTCGAACCGGGGACAGGGAACTTCACCCCTCCACTTT.

This clone was counted between two and nine times. The chain employs TRBV5-1 and TRBJ2-7, with D maybe TRBD1 (5 bases). CDR1 is SGHRS and CDR2 is YFSETQ in the germline V gene. The CDR3 has 11 amino acids. Trimming took 5 bases from V and 2 from J, leaving 5 bases between them. The CDR3 bases are TGCGCCAGCAGGGACACCTACGAGCAGTACGTC. It specifies CASRDTYEQYV.

The gene calls are TRBV18 and TRBJ2-7; 11 nucleotides align to TRBD1. The CDR3 totals 15 residues. J gave up 1 base and V 5 bases, and 4 bases lay outside the gene matches. The germline V gene encodes CDR1 KGHSH and CDR2 LQKENI. CDR3 loop: CASSSGTGGSYEQYV. In nucleotides, the CDR3 is TGTGCCAGCTCATCCGGGACAGGGGGATCCTACGAGCAGTACGTC.

V and J are TRBV30 and TRBJ1-5; D may be TRBD1 (5 bases). CDR1 is GTSNPN, CDR2 SVGIG, per germline (reference sequence). The CDR3 runs to 13 residues. V lost 6 bases to trimming and J lost 4 bases, with 13 bases between them. This CDR3 reads CACSRAGNQPQHF. As DNA, the CDR3 is TGTGCCTGCAGCAGGGCGGGTAATCAGCCCCAGCATTTT.

This clone showed up just once. This chain joins TRBV7-8 and TRBJ2-2; 8 bases map to TRBD2. The CDR3 is 16 residues long. Germline V lookup: CDR1 SGHVS, CDR2 FQNEAQ. J gave up 7 bases and V 2 bases, and 9 bases lay outside the gene matches. The CDR3 sequence is CASSLTTVTSGGELFF. The CDR3 DNA is TGTGCCAGCAGCTTAACAACAGTTACTAGCGGCGGGGAGCTGTTTTTT.

This chain links TRBV28 with TRBJ2-1; D gene unclear. CDR1 and CDR2 (germline): MDHEN, SYDVKM. This CDR3 has 14 residues. Between the trimmed V and J ends, which lost 7 bases and 5 bases, there was a span of 15 bases. The DNA of the CDR3 is TGTGCCAGCACCCTCTTGGGTAACAACAATGAGCAGTTCTTC. Translating it yields CASTLLGNNNEQFF. Using reference TRBV28 and TRBJ2-1 for the parts outside the CDR3, the full variable domain is DVKVTQSSRYLVKRTGEKVFLECVQDMDHENMFWYRQDPGLGLRLIYFSYDVKMKEKGDIPEGYSVSREKKERFSLILESASTNQTSMYLCASTLLGNNNEQFFGPGTRLTVL.

This clone came up a few times. The chain has TRBV7-2 and TRBJ2-6, with D perhaps TRBD1 (5 bases). The CDR3 is 17 residues long. Germline CDR1 reads SGHTA; CDR2 reads FQGNSA. V was trimmed by 3 bases and J by 0 bases, leaving 12 bases between them. CDR3 amino acids: CASSLRQSSSGANVLTF. As DNA, the CDR3 is TGTGCCAGCAGCTTGCGACAGAGCAGCTCTGGGGCCAACGTCCTGACTTTC.

CDR3 sequence (DNA): TGTGCCAGTAGTTGGGACAGGAATCAGCCCCAGCATTTT. This encodes CASSWDRNQPQHF. The chain uses TRBV19 and TRBJ1-5, with 8 positions matching TRBD1. The CDR3 runs 13 residues. V trimming: 5 bases; J trimming: 4 bases; junction bases outside the gene matches: 1. The germline V gene encodes CDR1 LNHDA and CDR2 SQIVND (reference sequence).

J is TRBJ2-1 and V is TRBV11-3; the match to TRBD1 covers 7 bases. Trimming removed 1 base from V and 5 bases from J; junction bases left unmatched: 5. CDR3 size: 15 residues. Germline V gene lookup returns CDR1 SGHNT and CDR2 YENEEA. The CDR3 nucleotides read TGTGCCAGCAGCTTAGCAGGGGGTCTCCACAATGAGCAGTTCTTC. Encoded protein: CASSLAGGLHNEQFF. Based on the CDR3 plus reference TRBV11-3 and TRBJ2-1, the full variable domain is EAGVVQSPRYKIIEKKQPVAFWCNPISGHNTLYWYLQNLGQGPELLIRYENEEAVDDSQLPKDRFSAERLKGVDSTLKIQPAELGDSAVYLCASSLAGGLHNEQFFGPGTRLTVL.

The chain has TRBV2 and TRBJ1-5; D may be TRBD1 (5 bases). The V gene lost 8 bases and the J gene lost 4 bases, with 15 bases spanning the gap. Per the germline V gene, CDR1 is SNHLY and CDR2 is FYNNEI. This CDR3 is 14 amino acids long. DNA of the CDR3: TGTGCCAGCGCTGCGACAGCATTAAATCAGCCCCAGCATTTT. Translating gives CASAATALNQPQHF. The full variable domain, with the rest looked up from reference TRBV2 and TRBJ1-5, is EPEVTQTPSHQVTQMGQEVILRCVPISNHLYFYWYRQILGQKVEFLVSFYNNEISEKSEIFDDQFSVERPDGSNFTLKIRSTKLEDSAMYFCASAATALNQPQHFGDGTRLSIL.

The chain has TRBV30 and TRBJ2-6; D is tentatively TRBD1 or TRBD2 (5 bases each). This CDR3 has 18 residues. Trimming pared 0 bases from V and 3 bases from J, leaving 18 bases between. The germline gives CDR1 GTSNPN, CDR2 SVGIG (reference sequence). The CDR3 loop is CAWSVLGPLGDGANVLTF. CDR3 DNA: TGTGCCTGGAGTGTATTGGGGCCCTTGGGGGATGGGGCCAACGTCCTGACTTTC.